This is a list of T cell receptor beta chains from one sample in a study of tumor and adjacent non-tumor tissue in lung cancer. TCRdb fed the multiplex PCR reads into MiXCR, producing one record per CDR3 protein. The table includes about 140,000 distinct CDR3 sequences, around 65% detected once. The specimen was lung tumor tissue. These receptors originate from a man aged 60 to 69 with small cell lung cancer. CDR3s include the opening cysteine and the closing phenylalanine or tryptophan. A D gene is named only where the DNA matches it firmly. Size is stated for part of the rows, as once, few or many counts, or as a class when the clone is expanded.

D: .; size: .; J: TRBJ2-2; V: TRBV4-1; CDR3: CASGQDRGGAGTEELFF; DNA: TGCGCCAGCGGCCAAGATAGAGGGGGGGCGGGCACCGAGGAGCTGTTTTTT
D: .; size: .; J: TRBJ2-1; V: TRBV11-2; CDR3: CASSSGRGNEQFF; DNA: TGTGCCAGCAGCTCGGGCAGGGGCAATGAGCAGTTCTTC
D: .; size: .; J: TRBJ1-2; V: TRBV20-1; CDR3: CSARDFSGGYGYTF; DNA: TGCAGTGCTAGAGATTTCTCGGGTGGATATGGCTACACCTTC
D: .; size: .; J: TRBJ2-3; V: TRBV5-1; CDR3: CASSTGQTDTQYF; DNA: TGCGCCAGCAGCACGGGGCAGACAGATACGCAGTATTTT
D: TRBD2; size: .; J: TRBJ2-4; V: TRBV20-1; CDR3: CSTTRGGAENIQYF; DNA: TGCAGTACTACCCGGGGGGGAGCCGAAAACATTCAGTACTTC
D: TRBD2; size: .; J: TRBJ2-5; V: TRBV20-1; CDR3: CSARIGGSKRETQYF; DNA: TGCAGTGCTAGAATTGGCGGTTCCAAGCGGGAGACCCAGTATTTC
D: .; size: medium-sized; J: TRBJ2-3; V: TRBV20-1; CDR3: CSARDQRADTQYF; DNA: TGCAGTGCTAGAGATCAAAGGGCAGATACGCAGTATTTT
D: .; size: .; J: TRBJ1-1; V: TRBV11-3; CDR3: CTSSSARGLNTEAFF; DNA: TGTACCAGCAGCTCAGCACGGGGATTGAACACTGAAGCTTTCTTT
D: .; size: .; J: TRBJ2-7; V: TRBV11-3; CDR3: CAGSTPDGFYEQYF; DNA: TGTGCCGGCAGCACACCTGACGGTTTCTACGAGCAATACTTC
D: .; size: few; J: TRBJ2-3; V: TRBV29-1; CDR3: CSVENPNSKGQYF; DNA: TGCAGCGTTGAAAACCCTAACAGTAAGGGGCAGTATTTT
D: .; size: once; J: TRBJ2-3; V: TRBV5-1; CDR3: CASGLLRDTQYF; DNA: TGCGCCAGCGGCTTGCTTAGAGATACGCAGTATTTT
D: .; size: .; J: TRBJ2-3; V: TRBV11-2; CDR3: CASSPGTGNTVTQYF; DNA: TGTGCCAGCAGCCCCGGGACTGGAAACACGGTTACGCAGTATTTT
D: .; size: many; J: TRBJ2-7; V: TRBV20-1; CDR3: CSARGDKTVYEQYF; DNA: TGCAGTGCTAGAGGCGACAAGACGGTCTACGAGCAGTACTTC
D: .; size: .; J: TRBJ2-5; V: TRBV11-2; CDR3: CASSVTGSQEYF; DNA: TGTGCCAGCAGCGTAACCGGCTCTCAAGAATACTTC
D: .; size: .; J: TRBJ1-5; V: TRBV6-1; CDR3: CASSEMAAAYQPQHF; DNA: TGTGCCAGCAGTGAAATGGCCGCGGCCTATCAGCCCCAGCATTTT
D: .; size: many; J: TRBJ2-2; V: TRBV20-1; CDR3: CSAREGQGVTGELFF; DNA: TGCAGTGCTAGAGAGGGGCAGGGTGTAACCGGGGAGCTGTTTTTT
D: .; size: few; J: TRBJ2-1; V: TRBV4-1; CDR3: CASSQDWRDSYNEQFF; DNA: TGCGCCAGCAGCCAAGATTGGCGGGACTCCTACAATGAGCAGTTCTTC
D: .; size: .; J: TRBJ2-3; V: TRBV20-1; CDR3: CSARLGGGHDTQYF; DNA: TGCAGTGCTAGACTGGGAGGAGGTCATGATACGCAGTATTTT
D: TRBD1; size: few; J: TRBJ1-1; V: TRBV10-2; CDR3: CASSKQGISTEAFF; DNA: TGCGCCAGCAGTAAACAGGGGATAAGCACTGAAGCTTTCTTT